A selection of T cell receptor beta chains follows, all from one sample in a study of cytomegalovirus exposure and HLA in healthy donors. Clones were read by immunoSEQ multiplex PCR, and TCRdb kept only the in-frame ones, dropping some. The repertoire holds about 130,000 clones, with about three quarters as singletons. Sequencing used PBMCs. The receptors were sampled from a human donor in good health. CDR3s include the opening cysteine and the closing phenylalanine or tryptophan. D genes are given only for firm matches. The listing skips clone size in some rows; elsewhere it reads once, few, many or a size class.

D,V,J,size,CDR3,DNA
-,TRBV5-1,TRBJ1-1,-,CASSLGRGPPEAFF,TGCGCCAGCAGCTTAGGCAGGGGCCCTCCTGAAGCTTTCTTT
TRBD1,TRBV7-9,TRBJ1-5,-,CASSQNIRTGQPQHF,TGCGCCAGCAGCCAAAACATTCGGACAGGCCAGCCCCAGCATTTT
-,TRBV18,TRBJ2-3,-,CASSPPIRTDTQYF,TGTGCCAGCTCACCCCCCATTCGCACAGATACGCAGTATTTT
-,TRBV7-6,TRBJ1-1,-,CASSFLLVDTPNTEAFF,TGTGCCAGCAGCTTTCTGTTGGTGGACACCCCGAACACTGAAGCTTTCTTT
-,TRBV4-1,TRBJ1-2,-,CASSQAPGQIDTF,TGTGCCAGCAGCCAAGCCCCTGGACAGATCGACACCTTC
-,TRBV4-1,TRBJ2-1,-,CASSQVEGQFDNEQFF,TGCGCCAGCAGCCAAGTAGAAGGACAGTTCGACAATGAGCAGTTCTTC
TRBD1,TRBV4-1,TRBJ1-2,-,CASSRTGANYGYTF,TGCGCCAGCAGCCGGACAGGGGCAAACTATGGCTACACCTTC
-,TRBV7-6,TRBJ1-1,-,CASSLGEDTEAFF,TGTGCCAGCAGCTTAGGTGAGGACACTGAAGCTTTCTTT
-,TRBV25-1,TRBJ1-1,-,CASRRDKNTEAFF,TGTGCCAGCAGGAGGGACAAAAACACTGAAGCTTTCTTT
-,TRBV7-2,TRBJ1-5,-,CASSLILPAGRPQHF,TGTGCCAGCAGCTTAATACTCCCGGCGGGGCGGCCCCAGCATTTT
-,TRBV4-1,TRBJ1-5,-,CASSQNRELSNQPQHF,TGCGCCAGCAGCCAGAACAGGGAGTTGAGCAATCAGCCCCAGCATTTT
-,TRBV4-2,TRBJ1-1,once,CASSQSSGWNTEAFF,TGTGCCAGCAGCCAGTCCAGCGGATGGAACACCGAAGCTTTCTTT
-,TRBV2,TRBJ1-5,-,CASSENRQPQHF,TGTGCCAGCAGCGAGAATCGTCAGCCCCAGCATTTT
TRBD1,TRBV29-1,TRBJ2-2,-,CSFRGINTGELFF,TGCAGCTTCAGGGGGATTAACACCGGGGAGCTGTTTTTT
-,TRBV4-2,TRBJ2-3,few,CASSQAGGGGWYTQYF,TGTGCCAGCAGCCAAGCTGGAGGGGGGGGCTGGTATACGCAGTATTTT
TRBD1,TRBV4-1,TRBJ2-2,few,CASSHGQGEIGELFF,TGCGCCAGCAGCCACGGACAGGGGGAAATCGGGGAGCTGTTTTTT
-,TRBV5-1,TRBJ1-1,-,CASSLDTEAFF,TGCGCCAGCAGCCTAGACACTGAAGCTTTCTTT
TRBD2,TRBV5-1,TRBJ2-3,-,CASRPGLAGPLDTQYF,TGCGCCAGCAGACCCGGACTAGCGGGGCCCCTGGATACGCAGTATTTT
TRBD1,TRBV12-5,TRBJ1-5,-,CASGSGTVEYSNQPQHF,TGTGCTAGTGGTTCCGGGACAGTGGAATATAGCAATCAGCCCCAGCATTTT
TRBD1,TRBV27,TRBJ1-2,-,CASSWGTGGKYTF,TGTGCCAGCAGTTGGGGCACAGGGGGTAAATACACCTTC
TRBD2,TRBV9,TRBJ2-3,-,CASSVEAGDTDTQYF,TGTGCCAGCAGCGTAGAAGCGGGGGATACAGATACGCAGTATTTT
-,TRBV5-1,TRBJ1-1,few,CASSQWGGNTEAFF,TGCGCCAGCAGCCAGTGGGGGGGGAACACTGAAGCTTTCTTT
TRBD1,TRBV27,TRBJ2-7,-,CASSLVATGGGPEQYF,TGTGCCAGCAGTTTAGTGGCCACAGGGGGCGGCCCCGAGCAGTACTTC
TRBD2,TRBV9,TRBJ2-2,-,CASSVWTSGGAGELFF,TGTGCCAGCAGCGTATGGACTAGCGGGGGAGCCGGGGAGCTGTTTTTT
-,TRBV11-1,TRBJ2-7,once,CASSLGTSVSYEQYF,TGTGCCAGCAGCTTAGGGACAAGTGTCTCCTACGAGCAGTACTTC
-,TRBV6-1,TRBJ1-5,-,CASSVGRPNQPQHF,TGTGCCAGCAGTGTCGGCAGGCCCAATCAGCCCCAGCATTTT
-,TRBV9,TRBJ1-3,-,CASSADRFSGNTIYF,TGTGCCAGCAGCGCCGACAGGTTCTCTGGAAACACCATATATTTT
-,TRBV7-9,TRBJ2-7,-,CASSLVSDEQYF,TGTGCCAGCAGCTTAGTATCCGACGAGCAGTACTTC
TRBD1,TRBV5-1,TRBJ1-1,few,CASSFSQTGVTEAFF,TGCGCCAGCAGCTTCTCTCAGACAGGGGTCACTGAAGCTTTCTTT
-,TRBV19,TRBJ1-2,-,CAIGASNYGYTF,TGTGCCATTGGGGCCAGTAACTATGGCTACACCTTC
TRBD1,TRBV6-5,TRBJ2-4,few,CASSPLTGGMNIQYF,TGTGCCAGCAGTCCCCTGACAGGGGGCATGAACATTCAGTACTTC
-,TRBV28,TRBJ2-7,once,CASSHRDLADEQYF,TGTGCCAGCAGTCACAGGGATTTAGCCGACGAGCAGTACTTC
TRBD1,TRBV5-6,TRBJ1-1,-,CASSFRGRSEAFF,TGTGCCAGCAGCTTTAGGGGGCGTTCAGAAGCTTTCTTT
-,TRBV9,TRBJ2-7,-,CASSVIWVSVHEQYF,TGTGCCAGCAGCGTAATATGGGTTAGCGTCCACGAGCAGTACTTC
-,TRBV6-1,TRBJ2-5,-,CASSGAETQYF,TGTGCCTCCTCAGGGGCCGAGACCCAGTACTTC
-,TRBV7-9,TRBJ2-3,once,CASSLAGHSTDTQYF,TGTGCCAGCAGCTTAGCGGGACACAGCACAGATACGCAGTATTTT
-,TRBV6-5,TRBJ1-6,-,CASWRENSPLHF,TGTGCCAGTTGGAGGGAAAATTCACCCCTCCACTTT